These T cell receptor beta chains were read from a single sample in a study of cytomegalovirus exposure and HLA in healthy donors. Method: immunoSEQ multiplex PCR; TCRdb's copy keeps in-frame clones and lacks some. The specimen's table records 220,000 or so clones. Specimen: PBMCs. These receptors all come from a girl aged 2-9 years in good health and CMV-seropositive. Both conserved end residues are part of each CDR3. D genes are given only for firm matches.

CDR3 DNA	CDR3 protein	V gene	J gene	D gene
TGCGCCACCTCGAGCGGACAGGGGGAGACTGAAGCTTTCTTT	CATSSGQGETEAFF	TRBV5-1	TRBJ1-1	TRBD1
TGTGCCAGCAGCCGGACTAGCGGGACCTACGAGCAGTACTTC	CASSRTSGTYEQYF	TRBV7-2	TRBJ2-7	TRBD2
TGTGCCAGCAGTTTGTCAGGAGGGTCGAGGAACGAGCAGTACTTC	CASSLSGGSRNEQYF	TRBV27	TRBJ2-7	NA
TGTGCCAGCAGTTTATCTAGGGGACTAGCGGTTTCCTACGAGCAGTACTTC	CASSLSRGLAVSYEQYF	TRBV27	TRBJ2-7	TRBD2
TGTGCCAGCAGTACATCATTAGCGGGAGGACTCTACTTC	CASSTSLAGGLYF	TRBV6-5	TRBJ2-5	TRBD2
TGCGCCAGCAGCTTGGCCGGGACACGACCCTACGAGCAGTACTTC	CASSLAGTRPYEQYF	TRBV5-1	TRBJ2-7	NA
TGCGCCAGCAGCTTGGCCGGGACTAGCGGGAGGGGCGATACGCAGTATTTT	CASSLAGTSGRGDTQYF	TRBV5-1	TRBJ2-3	TRBD2
TGCGCCAGCAGCTGGACTAGCGGCGAGCAGTACTTC	CASSWTSGEQYF	TRBV5-1	TRBJ2-7	TRBD2
TGTGCCAGCAGTGAAGGGACTAGCGGGAGCTACGAGCAGTACTTC	CASSEGTSGSYEQYF	TRBV6-1	TRBJ2-7	TRBD2
TGTGCCAGCAATCGACAGCCCTCCTACGAGCAGTACTTC	CASNRQPSYEQYF	TRBV28	TRBJ2-7	NA
TGTGCCAGCTTCGTTCCGGAGGCTTACTCTGGGGCCAACGTCCTGACTTTC	CASFVPEAYSGANVLTF	TRBV2	TRBJ2-6	NA
TGCGCCAGCCGAGCGGGGTCGGGCAGCATGAACACTGAAGCTTTCTTT	CASRAGSGSMNTEAFF	TRBV5-1	TRBJ1-1	NA
TGTGCCAGCTCACCTATTGGCGGGACAGGGGGCCCTAACGTCCTGACTTTC	CASSPIGGTGGPNVLTF	TRBV18	TRBJ2-6	TRBD1
TGTGCCAGCTCACCAGCAGACAGGGTAACTAATGAAAAACTGTTTTTT	CASSPADRVTNEKLFF	TRBV18	TRBJ1-4	TRBD1
TGCGCCAGCAGCTTGGGTCTAGCGGGAGCTGGGGGGGTTGAGCAGTTCTTC	CASSLGLAGAGGVEQFF	TRBV5-1	TRBJ2-1	TRBD2
TGTGCCAGCAGTTTGAGCGGAGGGACCTACGAGCAGTACTTC	CASSLSGGTYEQYF	TRBV27	TRBJ2-7	NA
TGTGCCAGCACCAAAAGCTCGCCAGGGCCCCACACTGAAGCTTTCTTT	CASTKSSPGPHTEAFF	TRBV27	TRBJ1-1	NA
TGTGCCAGCAGCTTGAAGACAGCGAACACCGGGGAGCTGTTTTTT	CASSLKTANTGELFF	TRBV5-4	TRBJ2-2	NA
TGTGCCAGCCACAGGGGAAGCAATCAGCCCCAGCATTTT	CASHRGSNQPQHF	TRBV25-1	TRBJ1-5	TRBD1
TGTGCCAGCAGCTTGACATCCGGGACTAGCGGGATTCTCAGGGAGCTGTTTTTT	CASSLTSGTSGILRELFF	TRBV5-4	TRBJ2-2	TRBD2
TGTGCCAGCTCACCACCGGGACAGCATAATGAAAAACTGTTTTTT	CASSPPGQHNEKLFF	TRBV18	TRBJ1-4	TRBD1
TGTGCCAGCAGTTACTCGCCACAGTTTTCCTACGAGCAGTACTTC	CASSYSPQFSYEQYF	TRBV6-5	TRBJ2-7	NA
TGTGCCACCGCAGAACAGGGGGCCTACGAGCAGTACTTC	CATAEQGAYEQYF	TRBV19	TRBJ2-7	TRBD1
TGTGCCACCCAGGGGCGGGTCTCCTACGAGCAGTACTTC	CATQGRVSYEQYF	TRBV2	TRBJ2-7	NA
TGTGCCAGCAGTCTGAGACTAGCGGGCCTTTACACAGATACGCAGTATTTT	CASSLRLAGLYTDTQYF	TRBV2	TRBJ2-3	TRBD2
TGTGCCGGCTCCGGGACAGGGGTGCGGAAGCAGTACTTC	CAGSGTGVRKQYF	TRBV28	TRBJ2-7	TRBD1
TGTGCCACCAGCACCGGGACTAGCGGAGATACGCAGTATTTT	CATSTGTSGDTQYF	TRBV15	TRBJ2-3	TRBD2
TGTGCCAGCAGTTACAGGCAGGGAGGAAACACCATATATTTT	CASSYRQGGNTIYF	TRBV6-5	TRBJ1-3	NA
TGCGCCAGCAGGGAACTAGCGGCCAGCCTCTCCTACGAGCAGTACTTC	CASRELAASLSYEQYF	TRBV4-1	TRBJ2-7	TRBD2
TGCGCCAGCAGTCAATCGGGGATGGGGACAGGGGGCGTCCCGGAGGGGGATGAGCAGTTCTTC	CASSQSGMGTGGVPEGDEQFF	TRBV23-1	TRBJ2-1	TRBD1
TGTGCCAGCAGTGAACTAATCCAACTTAAGCAGTTCTTC	CASSELIQLKQFF	TRBV2	TRBJ2-1	NA
TGTGCCAGCAGCTTCGATAGCTCCTACAATGAGCAGTTCTTC	CASSFDSSYNEQFF	TRBV7-2	TRBJ2-1	NA
TGTGCCAGCAACATTTACAGGGGTAGGGAAAAACTGTTTTTT	CASNIYRGREKLFF	TRBV6-1	TRBJ1-4	TRBD1
TGCGCCAGCAGCAATGAACTCTCCTACGAGCAGTACTTC	CASSNELSYEQYF	TRBV5-1	TRBJ2-7	NA
TGTGCCAGCAGCGTTGGACAGGGAACCGACGAGCAGTACTTC	CASSVGQGTDEQYF	TRBV9	TRBJ2-7	TRBD1
TGTGCCAGCAGCCCTGGAACTAGGGTTTCCATCACAGATACGCAGTATTTT	CASSPGTRVSITDTQYF	TRBV11-2	TRBJ2-3	NA
TGTGCCAGCAGCGAAACAGGGGATCAGCCCCAGCATTTT	CASSETGDQPQHF	TRBV6-1	TRBJ1-5	TRBD1
TGTGCCTGGAGTGCAGGACTTAATGAAAAACTGTTTTTT	CAWSAGLNEKLFF	TRBV30	TRBJ1-4	NA
TGTGCCAGCAGTTACCCCGGACTAGCGGGCTACAATGAGCAGTTCTTC	CASSYPGLAGYNEQFF	TRBV6-5	TRBJ2-1	TRBD2
TGTGCCAGCAGCCTGGAGACTAGTGCTTACAATGAGCAGTTCTTC	CASSLETSAYNEQFF	TRBV5-6	TRBJ2-1	NA
TGTGCCAGCAGCCAAGAGTTGGGCCCCTACGAGCAGTACTTC	CASSQELGPYEQYF	TRBV4-2	TRBJ2-7	NA
TGTGCCATCAGTGAGTCAACAGGGAGCTCCTACGAGCAGTACTTC	CAISESTGSSYEQYF	TRBV10-3	TRBJ2-7	NA
TGTGCCAGCAGTTACGGTTCAGGAATCAACTATGGCTACACCTTC	CASSYGSGINYGYTF	TRBV6-5	TRBJ1-2	NA
TGTGCCAGCAGTGTCACTAGCGGGAGTCCCTACGAGCAGTACTTC	CASSVTSGSPYEQYF	TRBV6-6	TRBJ2-7	TRBD2
TGTGCCAGTAGTATGACTAGCGGGCGTGAGACCCAGTACTTC	CASSMTSGRETQYF	TRBV19	TRBJ2-5	TRBD2
TGCGCCAGCAGCCAAGAATCGACAGGGGCGTACACTGAAGCTTTCTTT	CASSQESTGAYTEAFF	TRBV4-1	TRBJ1-1	TRBD1
TGCAGCGTTACCCAAGGAGACTCTGGAAACACCATATATTTT	CSVTQGDSGNTIYF	TRBV29-1	TRBJ1-3	NA
TGTGCCAGCTCCCAAAGACAGGGCCACTACAATGAGCAGTTCTTC	CASSQRQGHYNEQFF	TRBV18	TRBJ2-1	TRBD1
TGTGCCAGCAGAGGAGAGACTGAGCAGTTCTTC	CASRGETEQFF	TRBV5-4	TRBJ2-1	NA
TGCGCCAGCAGTGAGCTTTCCGGGAAGGGCACTGAAGCTTTCTTT	CASSELSGKGTEAFF	TRBV10-1	TRBJ1-1	NA
TGTGCCAGTAGTATAGAAGACAGGGACCAGCCCCAGCATTTT	CASSIEDRDQPQHF	TRBV19	TRBJ1-5	TRBD1
TGCAGCGTTGAAGGAGAACAGGGACCCCCCTACGAGCAGTACTTC	CSVEGEQGPPYEQYF	TRBV29-1	TRBJ2-7	NA
TGCAGCGTTGAAGATTTTCTCGGGGAGCTGTTTTTT	CSVEDFLGELFF	TRBV29-1	TRBJ2-2	NA
TGTGCCAGCACTTACGACAGGGTTAACACCGGGGAGCTGTTTTTT	CASTYDRVNTGELFF	TRBV6-5	TRBJ2-2	TRBD1
TGTGCCACTGGGACGGGAGCTTATGGCTACACCTTC	CATGTGAYGYTF	TRBV6-5	TRBJ1-2	NA
TGTGCCAGCAGCCGACTAGCGGGAGGGGGGGCAGATACGCAGTATTTT	CASSRLAGGGADTQYF	TRBV27	TRBJ2-3	TRBD2
TGTGCCAGCAGCTTATACACAGTAGGGGTTGGCGAGCAGTACTTC	CASSLYTVGVGEQYF	TRBV5-6	TRBJ2-7	NA